The TCR beta chain described here comes from a study of regulatory T cells in long-lasting Graves disease. Study-wide results and limits: Lower TCR diversity was seen in persistent Graves' patients than in newly diagnosed ones.

Researchers made TCR beta libraries by using iRepertoire HTBI primers and running Arm-PCR on CDR3 regions. TCRdb reprocessed the multiplex PCR reads via MiXCR and lists one record per CDR3 protein. This table holds approximately 480,000 distinct CDR3 sequences, about 16% found once. Time point specified: newly diagnosed GD, antithyroid drugs for less than 3 months. PBMC RNA served as the TCR library source. This CDR3 contains 14 residues. V lost 6 bases, J lost 10 bases, and 7 bases stayed unmatched. Germline assignment: CDR1 MDHEN and CDR2 SYDVKM. In this sample, this clonotype turned up many times. The antigen is not known. These data also formed part of another study, on T cells in Graves' hyperthyroidism and ophthalmopathy.

The sequence came from a middle-aged man with Graves disease. The source material was peripheral blood mononuclear cells (PBMCs), sampled at new diagnosis, from a patient treated with antithyroid drugs. The chain links TRBV28 to TRBJ2-1; TRBD2 matches 12 bases. Here the CDR3 DNA reads TGTGCCAGCAGACGTACCGGGACTAGCGGGGAGCAGTTCTTC. It encodes CASRRTGTSGEQFF. Full variable domain (missing parts from reference TRBV28 and TRBJ2-1): DVKVTQSSRYLVKRTGEKVFLECVQDMDHENMFWYRQDPGLGLRLIYFSYDVKMKEKGDIPEGYSVSREKKERFSLILESASTNQTSMYLCASRRTGTSGEQFFGPGTRLTVL.